The rows below give T cell receptor beta chains drawn from one sample of a study of T-cell reconstitution after alpha-beta-depleted transplantation in children. A single record per CDR3 protein comes from TCRdb applying MiXCR to the PCR reads. This sample has hundreds of thousands of distinct CDR3 sequences; approximately 17% occur once, and the top ten carry approximately 1%. The starting material was PBMCs from the stem cell graft donor, obtained from the stem cell graft. The receptors derive from a human donor who donated a stem cell graft to a child with acute myeloid leukemia. Both conserved end residues are part of each CDR3. Fields, in order: clone size, V gene, J gene, CDR3 protein. Clone size is given for some rows only: seen once, a few or many times, or a class if the clone is expanded.

size: -
V: TRBV5-1
J: TRBJ1-1
CDR3: CASSLKDGEGPINTEAFF

size: many
V: TRBV20-1
J: TRBJ1-1
CDR3: CSARELGVNTEAFF

size: -
V: TRBV6-1
J: TRBJ2-1
CDR3: CASTNSGGALNEQFF

size: few
V: TRBV28
J: TRBJ1-2
CDR3: CASRHIDLDYGYTF

size: -
V: TRBV15
J: TRBJ2-7
CDR3: CATSRRSQGSEQYF

size: many
V: TRBV20-1
J: TRBJ1-4
CDR3: CSAREAGKNEKLFF

size: many
V: TRBV4-2
J: TRBJ1-1
CDR3: CASSQDPGTENTEAFF

size: -
V: TRBV15
J: TRBJ1-6
CDR3: CATSRDLGAARNSPLHF

size: few
V: TRBV10-1
J: TRBJ2-2
CDR3: CASSEMGAGNGELFF

size: many
V: TRBV20-1
J: TRBJ2-4
CDR3: CSARDFAKNIQYF

size: -
V: TRBV10-3
J: TRBJ1-5
CDR3: CAISEQGLHSNQPQHF

size: many
V: TRBV15
J: TRBJ1-1
CDR3: CATSFSGTGARTEAFF

size: few
V: TRBV7-2
J: TRBJ2-3
CDR3: CASSPDRVAQYF

size: many
V: TRBV12-3/TRBV12-4
J: TRBJ1-2
CDR3: CASRGADETGAGYTF

size: many
V: TRBV4-2
J: TRBJ2-2
CDR3: CASSQEADGSNTGELFF

size: few
V: TRBV12-3/TRBV12-4
J: TRBJ1-4
CDR3: CASSLQGAPNEKLFF

size: few
V: TRBV9
J: TRBJ2-1
CDR3: CASSVGGFNEQFF

size: many
V: TRBV12-3/TRBV12-4
J: TRBJ2-5
CDR3: CASSYGLAGGVWETQYF

size: -
V: TRBV30
J: TRBJ2-7
CDR3: CAWSNQGLRYF

size: -
V: TRBV7-8
J: TRBJ2-1
CDR3: CASSLRRKNEQFF

size: few
V: TRBV28
J: TRBJ2-1
CDR3: CASGQIRNEQFF

size: many
V: TRBV20-1
J: TRBJ2-2
CDR3: CSARTGKNTGELFF

size: many
V: TRBV7-2
J: TRBJ2-1
CDR3: CASSPGGRGASSYNEQFF

size: many
V: TRBV4-3
J: TRBJ1-4
CDR3: CASSPGTGGILLFF

size: few
V: TRBV10-3
J: TRBJ1-5
CDR3: CAISDSQWGNQPQHF

size: many
V: TRBV5-1
J: TRBJ1-1
CDR3: CASSLARGPEAFF

size: many
V: TRBV13
J: TRBJ2-6
CDR3: CASSPGDSGANVLTF

size: many
V: TRBV5-6
J: TRBJ1-1
CDR3: CASSLGHNTEAFF

size: few
V: TRBV5-1
J: TRBJ2-1
CDR3: CASSLGAERGGRYNEQFF

size: few
V: TRBV12-5
J: TRBJ1-2
CDR3: CASGLTGPTYTF

size: many
V: TRBV5-5
J: TRBJ2-1
CDR3: CASSPVGGGYEQFF

size: many
V: TRBV20-1
J: TRBJ2-5
CDR3: CSARGRAGAPYF

size: few
V: TRBV6-1
J: TRBJ2-5
CDR3: CASSPAGDQETQYF

size: many
V: TRBV7-2
J: TRBJ2-6
CDR3: CASSPWSSGANVLTF

size: few
V: TRBV28
J: TRBJ2-3
CDR3: CASSLRGNADTQYF

size: -
V: TRBV27
J: TRBJ2-7
CDR3: CASSFQRGSYEQYF

size: many
V: TRBV20-1
J: TRBJ1-6
CDR3: CSASSEDSFNSPLHF

size: many
V: TRBV20-1
J: TRBJ1-1
CDR3: CSATKNYGNTEAFF

size: -
V: TRBV5-1
J: TRBJ2-1
CDR3: CASSLGLIPYNEQFF

size: -
V: TRBV27
J: TRBJ1-1
CDR3: CASALSHGGNTEAFF

size: few
V: TRBV5-1
J: TRBJ1-1
CDR3: CASNPGSWDTEAFF

size: -
V: TRBV4-3
J: TRBJ2-2
CDR3: CASSQDSRATGELFF

size: few
V: TRBV7-9
J: TRBJ1-6
CDR3: CASSPGGGRPLHF

size: many
V: TRBV24-1
J: TRBJ2-1
CDR3: CATSDLEPPLNEQFF

size: -
V: TRBV20-1
J: TRBJ1-4
CDR3: CSARVIRAPNEKLFF

size: -
V: TRBV20-1
J: TRBJ1-1
CDR3: CSARTGWEVGTEAFF

size: few
V: TRBV20-1
J: TRBJ2-2
CDR3: CSARGGVRPHYGGELFF

size: many
V: TRBV12-3/TRBV12-4
J: TRBJ2-3
CDR3: CASGPPVRRTDTQYF